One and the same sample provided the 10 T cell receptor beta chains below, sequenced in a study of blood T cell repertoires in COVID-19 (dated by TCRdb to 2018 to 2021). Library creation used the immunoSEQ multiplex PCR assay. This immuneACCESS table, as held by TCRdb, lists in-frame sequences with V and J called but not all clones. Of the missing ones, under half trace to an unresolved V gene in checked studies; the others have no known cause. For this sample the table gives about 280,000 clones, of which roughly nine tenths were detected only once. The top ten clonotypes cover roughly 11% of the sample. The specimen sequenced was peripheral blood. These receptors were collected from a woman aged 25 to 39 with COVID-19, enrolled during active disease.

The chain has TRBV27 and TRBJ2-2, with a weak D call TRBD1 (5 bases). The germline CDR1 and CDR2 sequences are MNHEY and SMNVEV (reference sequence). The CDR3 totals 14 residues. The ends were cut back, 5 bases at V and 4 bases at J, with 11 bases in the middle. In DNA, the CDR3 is TGTGCCAGCAGTGCTAGACAGTTCACCGGGGAGCTGTTTTTT. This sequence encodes CASSARQFTGELFF.

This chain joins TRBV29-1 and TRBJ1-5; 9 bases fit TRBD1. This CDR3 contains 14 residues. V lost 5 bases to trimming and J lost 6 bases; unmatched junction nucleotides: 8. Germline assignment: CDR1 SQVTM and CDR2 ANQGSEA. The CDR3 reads CSVCTGGAGQPQHF. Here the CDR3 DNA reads TGCAGCGTTTGTACAGGGGGCGCGGGTCAGCCCCAGCATTTT.

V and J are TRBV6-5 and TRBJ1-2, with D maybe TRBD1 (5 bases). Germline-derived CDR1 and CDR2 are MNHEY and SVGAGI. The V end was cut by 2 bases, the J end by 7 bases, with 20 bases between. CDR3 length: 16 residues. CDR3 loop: CASSYNPTGTQGGYTF. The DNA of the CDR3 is TGTGCCAGCAGTTACAATCCTACCGGGACTCAAGGTGGCTACACCTTC.

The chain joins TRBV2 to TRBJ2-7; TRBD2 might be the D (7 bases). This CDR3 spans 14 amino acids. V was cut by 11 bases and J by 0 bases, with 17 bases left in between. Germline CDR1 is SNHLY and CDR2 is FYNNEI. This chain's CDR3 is CAAGGQASSYEQYF. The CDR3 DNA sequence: TGTGCCGCCGGGGGGCAGGCGAGCTCCTACGAGCAGTACTTC.

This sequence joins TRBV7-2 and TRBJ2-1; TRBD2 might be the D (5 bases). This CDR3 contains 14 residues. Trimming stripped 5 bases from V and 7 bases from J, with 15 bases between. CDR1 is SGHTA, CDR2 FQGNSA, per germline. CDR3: CASSKFATGNEQFF. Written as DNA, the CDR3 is TGTGCCAGCAGCAAATTCGCCACGGGAAATGAGCAGTTCTTC.

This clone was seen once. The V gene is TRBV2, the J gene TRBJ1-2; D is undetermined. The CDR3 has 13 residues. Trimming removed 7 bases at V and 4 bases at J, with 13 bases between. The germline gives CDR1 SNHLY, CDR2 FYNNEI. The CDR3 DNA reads TGTGCCAGCAATCGCGGGGAATCCTATGGCTACACCTTC. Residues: CASNRGESYGYTF.

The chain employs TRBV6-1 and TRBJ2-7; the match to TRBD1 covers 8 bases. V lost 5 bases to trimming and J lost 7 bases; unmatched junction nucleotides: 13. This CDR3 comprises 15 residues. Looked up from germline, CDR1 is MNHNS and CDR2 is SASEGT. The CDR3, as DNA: TGTGCCAGCAGTTCCCCGGACAGGGCAGTTTGGGAGCAGTACTTC. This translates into CASSSPDRAVWEQYF.

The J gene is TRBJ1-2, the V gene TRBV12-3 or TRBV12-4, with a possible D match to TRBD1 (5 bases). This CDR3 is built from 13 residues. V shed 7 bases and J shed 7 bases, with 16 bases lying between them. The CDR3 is CASTPGGLIGYTF. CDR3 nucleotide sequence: TGTGCCAGCACCCCTGGGGGGTTGATTGGCTACACCTTC.

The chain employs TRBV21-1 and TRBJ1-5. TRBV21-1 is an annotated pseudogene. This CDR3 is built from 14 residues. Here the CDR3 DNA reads TGTGCCAGGACCTATGGAGATAGCAATCAGCCCCAGCATTTT. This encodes CARTYGDSNQPQHF.

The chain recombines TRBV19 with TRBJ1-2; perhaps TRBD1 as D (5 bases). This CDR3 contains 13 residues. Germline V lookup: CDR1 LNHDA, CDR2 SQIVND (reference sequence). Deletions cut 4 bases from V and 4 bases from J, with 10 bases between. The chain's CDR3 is CASSKGGAYGYTF. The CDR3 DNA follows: TGTGCCAGTAGTAAGGGAGGGGCCTATGGCTACACCTTC. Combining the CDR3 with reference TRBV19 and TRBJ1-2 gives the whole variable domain DGGITQSPKYLFRKEGQNVTLSCEQNLNHDAMYWYRQDPGQGLRLIYYSQIVNDFQKGDIAEGYSVSREKKESFPLTVTSAQKNPTAFYLCASSKGGAYGYTFGSGTRLTVV.